This TCR beta chain came from a study of T cells in Graves' hyperthyroidism and ophthalmopathy. RNA transcripts served as the template for amplifying TCR beta CDR3 regions. The TCR CDR3 was amplified in a first-round RT-PCR using the HTBI primer set. TCRdb recomputed calls from the multiplex PCR reads with MiXCR, one row per CDR3 protein. This sample has 450,000 to 700,000 distinct CDR3 sequences, with approximately 44% found just once. This clonotype is medium-sized (0.01 to 0.1%) in the sample. Exclusion followed for patients with uncontrolled infection, other autoimmune disease, pregnancy or lactation. The CDR3 has 13 amino acids. The germline gives CDR1 SQVTM, CDR2 ANQGSEA. Trimming pared 1 base from V and 4 bases from J, leaving 10 bases between.

The clonotype originates from a young woman with Graves' hyperthyroidism. This rearrangement joins TRBV29-1 to TRBJ1-2; a weak D match, TRBD1 (5 bases). Sequencing used peripheral blood or thyroid tissue (not recorded which). CDR3 bases: TGCAGCGTTGAAGGGGGGACTATCTATGGCTACACCTTC. It specifies CSVEGGTIYGYTF. Supplemented by reference TRBV29-1 and TRBJ1-2, the full variable domain reads SAVISQKPSRDICQRGTSLTIQCQVDSQVTMMFWYRQQPGQSLTLIATANQGSEATYESGFVIDKFPISRPNLTFSTLTVSNMSPEDSSIYLCSVEGGTIYGYTFGSGTRLTVV.